This TCR beta chain was observed in a study of blood T cell repertoires in COVID-19. As for the study in general: The United States, Italy and Spain were the sources of the acute and convalescent COVID-19 samples.

V lost 4 bases and J lost 8, with 13 bases in between. Germline CDR1 reads SGHNT; CDR2 reads YYREEE (reference sequence). The CDR3 contains 13 residues. In the source study's methods: Reference gene primer amplification gave estimated nucleated cell counts. Using immunoSEQ multiplex PCR, the repertoire was profiled, and TCRdb retains in-frame clones only, with some absent. The V and J calls and clone size were taken over from that table, and D and trimming were inferred from the DNA. The sample yields about 210,000 clones, around 82% seen once. Sequenced input: peripheral blood. The TCR was taken from a human donor in a cohort sampled during active COVID-19. The chain couples TRBV5-4 to TRBJ2-4; TRBD1 might be the D (6 bases). For the CDR3, the DNA is TGTGCCAGCAGCCCTGACCAGGGGTACATTCAGTACTTC. It translates to CASSPDQGYIQYF.